Each of the 8 T cell receptor beta chains below was sequenced from the same sample in a study of blood T cell repertoires in COVID-19. Libraries were prepared by immunoSEQ multiplex PCR; TCRdb keeps only in-frame clonotypes and omits some of them. The sample contains about 140,000 clones, around 87% of which appear only once. Sequenced: peripheral blood. Receptors originate from a human donor in a cohort sampled during active COVID-19.

The rearrangement links TRBV5-1 to TRBJ2-7, with a weak D call TRBD2 (5 bases). The ends were cut back, 4 bases at V and 2 bases at J, with 16 bases in the middle. The CDR3 runs to 15 residues. Germline CDR1 is SGHRS and CDR2 is YFSETQ. For the CDR3, the DNA is TGCGCCAGCAGCCCCAGCAACATCGGGACCTACGAGCAGTACTTC. This sequence encodes CASSPSNIGTYEQYF.

This clone came up once. This chain uses TRBV5-4 with TRBJ1-4, with TRBD1 identical over 10 bases. The CDR3 totals 15 residues. J lost 8 bases, V lost 0 bases, and 4 bases had no gene match. The V gene's germline CDR1 is SGHNT and CDR2 YYREEE (reference sequence). This CDR3 reads CASSLGTGGQEKLFF. CDR3 coding DNA: TGTGCCAGCAGCTTGGGGACAGGGGGTCAAGAAAAACTGTTTTTT.

The rearrangement links TRBV27 to TRBJ2-2, with D perhaps matching TRBD1 (6 bases). The germline V gene encodes CDR1 MNHEY and CDR2 SMNVEV (reference sequence). The ends were cut back, 5 bases at V and 2 bases at J, with 15 bases in the middle. The CDR3 sequence is 16 residues long. The CDR3 nucleotides are TGTGCCAGCAGTCTCCAGGGGACACACAACACCGGGGAGCTGTTTTTT. This encodes CASSLQGTHNTGELFF.

The rearrangement uses TRBV28 and TRBJ2-3, with 7 positions matching TRBD2. From germline, CDR1 is MDHEN and CDR2 SYDVKM. The CDR3 is made up of 16 amino acids. V lost 5 bases and J lost 2; bases outside the gene matches: 10. The CDR3 here is CASSVDREGATDTQYF. CDR3 nucleotide sequence: TGTGCCAGCAGTGTAGATAGGGAGGGTGCCACAGATACGCAGTATTTT.

The chain has TRBV6-5 and TRBJ2-3, with 8 bases fitting TRBD2. This CDR3 has 16 residues. CDR1 and CDR2 (germline): MNHEY, SVGAGI. V gave up 2 bases and J gave up 2 bases; unmatched junction bases: 6. CDR3 nucleotides: TGTGCCAGCAGTTACCTCGGGACTAGGGACACAGATACGCAGTATTTT. Its translation: CASSYLGTRDTDTQYF.

The V and J genes are TRBV27 and TRBJ2-5; perhaps TRBD1 as D (5 bases). The CDR3 is 15 amino acids. Germline CDR1 is MNHEY and CDR2 is SMNVEV (reference sequence). Trimming left V 3 bases short and J 5 bases short, with 16 bases between. For the CDR3, the DNA is TGTGCCAGCAGTTTTTTAGGGGCTAAGGGGGAGACCCAGTACTTC. Its protein product is CASSFLGAKGETQYF.

V gene TRBV6-1 combines with J gene TRBJ1-5; D gene uncertain. Germline CDR1 is MNHNS and CDR2 is SASEGT. There are 18 residues in the CDR3. With 4 bases removed from V and 7 bases from J, the gap between germline ends came to 26 bases. This CDR3 reads CASSVGAREPIRRQPQHF. The DNA for the CDR3 is TGTGCCAGCAGTGTTGGAGCCCGGGAGCCCATAAGGAGACAGCCCCAGCATTTT.

J is TRBJ2-3 and V is TRBV19, with TRBD2 identical over 7 bases. Germline CDR1 LNHDA, CDR2 SQIVND (reference sequence). After removal of 3 bases from V and 5 bases from J, the junction contained 2 bases not matched to a gene. The CDR3 spans 13 residues. The CDR3 loop is CASSIIAGDTQYF. The DNA for the CDR3 is TGTGCCAGTAGTATTATAGCGGGAGATACGCAGTATTTT.